The clone carrying this TCR beta chain was detected only a few times. Amplification of the TCR beta CDR3 regions used RNA transcripts (as template). HTBI-primed RT-PCR formed the first round, and a multiplex PCR formed the second. Using its own MiXCR run on the multiplex PCR reads, TCRdb lists one record per CDR3 protein. The table has under 800,000 distinct CDR3 sequences, 20% to 25% seen once. This entry is derived from a study of Graves' ophthalmopathy and Graves' hyperthyroidism. Hyperthyroidism was classified as stable if no ophthalmopathy occurred within 18 months of follow-up. Clinicians made diagnoses from clinical symptoms, serum thyroxine, TRAb, thyroid ultrasound and orbital computed tomography. The PBMCs were taken from under 12 ml of fresh peripheral blood. The TCR comes from a woman in her late teens or twenties with stable Graves' hyperthyroidism. Some clones in this sample may be carry-over from other donors' samples. The sample comprised peripheral blood.

The CDR3 reads CASSAGLTGQYF. CDR3 in DNA: TGTGCCAGCAGCGCGGGACTGACTGGGCAGTACTTC. The chain is built from TRBV28 and TRBJ2-7; D may be TRBD2 (6 bases). There are 12 residues in the CDR3. V lost 6 bases, J lost 9 bases, and 15 bases lay in between. Germline V CDR1 and CDR2: MDHEN, SYDVKM.